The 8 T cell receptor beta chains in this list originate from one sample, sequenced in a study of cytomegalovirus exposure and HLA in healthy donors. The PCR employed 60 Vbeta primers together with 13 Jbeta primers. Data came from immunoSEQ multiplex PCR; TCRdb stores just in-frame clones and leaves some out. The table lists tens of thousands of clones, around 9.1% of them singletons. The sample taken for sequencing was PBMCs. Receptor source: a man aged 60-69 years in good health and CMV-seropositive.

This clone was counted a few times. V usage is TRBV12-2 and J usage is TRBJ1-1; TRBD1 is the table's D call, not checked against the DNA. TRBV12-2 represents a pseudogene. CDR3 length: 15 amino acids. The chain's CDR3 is CASRHSGSLGTEAFF. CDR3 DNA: TGTGCAAGTCGCCACTCAGGGTCGTTGGGAACTGAAGCTTTCTTT.

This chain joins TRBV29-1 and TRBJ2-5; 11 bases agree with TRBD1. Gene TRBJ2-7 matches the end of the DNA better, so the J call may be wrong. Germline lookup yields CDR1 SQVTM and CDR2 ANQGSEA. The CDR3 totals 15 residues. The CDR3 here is CSATRGPGQGVEQYF. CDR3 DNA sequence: TGCAGCGCCACGCGAGGACCGGGACAGGGGGTCGAGCAGTACTTC.

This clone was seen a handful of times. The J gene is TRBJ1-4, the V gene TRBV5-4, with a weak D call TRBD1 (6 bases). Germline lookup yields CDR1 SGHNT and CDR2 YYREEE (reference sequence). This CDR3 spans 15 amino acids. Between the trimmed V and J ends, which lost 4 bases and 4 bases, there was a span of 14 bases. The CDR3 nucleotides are TGTGCCAGCAGCAATCCGACAGGAGGTAATGAAAAACTGTTTTTT. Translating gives CASSNPTGGNEKLFF. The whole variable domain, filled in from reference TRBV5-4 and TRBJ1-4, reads ETGVTQSPTHLIKTRGQQVTLRCSSQSGHNTVSWYQQALGQGPQFIFQYYREEENGRGNFPPRFSGLQFPNYSSELNVNALELDDSALYLCASSNPTGGNEKLFFGSGTQLSVL.

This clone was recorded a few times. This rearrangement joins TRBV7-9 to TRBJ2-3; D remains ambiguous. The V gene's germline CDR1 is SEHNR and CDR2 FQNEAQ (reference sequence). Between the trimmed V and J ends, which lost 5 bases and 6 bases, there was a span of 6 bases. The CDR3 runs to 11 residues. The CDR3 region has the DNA TGTGCCAGCAGCCTTCTGGATACGCAGTATTTT. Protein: CASSLLDTQYF.

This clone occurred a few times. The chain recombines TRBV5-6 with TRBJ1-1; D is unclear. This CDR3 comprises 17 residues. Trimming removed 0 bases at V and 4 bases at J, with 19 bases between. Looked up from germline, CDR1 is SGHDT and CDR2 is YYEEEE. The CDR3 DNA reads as TGTGCCAGCAGCTTGGGTATTCTGGGCGCAAGATCCACTGAAGCTTTCTTT. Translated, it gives CASSLGILGARSTEAFF.

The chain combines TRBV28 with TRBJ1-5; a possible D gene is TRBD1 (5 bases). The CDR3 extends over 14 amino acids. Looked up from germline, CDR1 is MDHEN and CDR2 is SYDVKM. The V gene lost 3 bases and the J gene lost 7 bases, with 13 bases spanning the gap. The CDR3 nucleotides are TGTGCCAGCAGTTTGGGGCACCCGATCCAGCCCCAGCATTTT. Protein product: CASSLGHPIQPQHF.

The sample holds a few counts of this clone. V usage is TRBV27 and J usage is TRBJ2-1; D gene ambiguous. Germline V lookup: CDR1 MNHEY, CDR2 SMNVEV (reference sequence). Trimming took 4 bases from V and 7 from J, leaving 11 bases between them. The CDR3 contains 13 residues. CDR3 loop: CASSYGWRNEQFF. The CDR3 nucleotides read TGTGCCAGCAGTTACGGCTGGCGGAATGAGCAGTTCTTC.

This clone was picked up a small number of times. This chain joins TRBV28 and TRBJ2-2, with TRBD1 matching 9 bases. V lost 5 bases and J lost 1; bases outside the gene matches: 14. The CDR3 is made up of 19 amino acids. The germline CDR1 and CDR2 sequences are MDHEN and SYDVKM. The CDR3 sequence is CASSPRPGTGSLNTGELFF. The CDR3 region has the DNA TGTGCCAGCAGTCCTCGTCCCGGGACAGGGAGTCTGAACACCGGGGAGCTGTTTTTT.